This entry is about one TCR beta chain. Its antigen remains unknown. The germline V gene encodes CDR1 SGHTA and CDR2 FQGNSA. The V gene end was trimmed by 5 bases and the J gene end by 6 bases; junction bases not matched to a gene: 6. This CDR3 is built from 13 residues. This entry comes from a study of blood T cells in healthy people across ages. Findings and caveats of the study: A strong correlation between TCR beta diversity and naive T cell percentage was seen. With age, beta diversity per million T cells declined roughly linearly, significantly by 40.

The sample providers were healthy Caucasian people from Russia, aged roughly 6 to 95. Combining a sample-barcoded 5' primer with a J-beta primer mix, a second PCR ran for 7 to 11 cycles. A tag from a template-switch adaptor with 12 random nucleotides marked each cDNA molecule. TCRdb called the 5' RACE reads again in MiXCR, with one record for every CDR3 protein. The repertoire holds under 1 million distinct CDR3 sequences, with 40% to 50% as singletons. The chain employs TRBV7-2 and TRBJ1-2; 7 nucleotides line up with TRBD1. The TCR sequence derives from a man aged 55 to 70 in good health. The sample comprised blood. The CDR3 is CASSAYRGNGYTF. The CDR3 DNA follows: TGTGCCAGCAGCGCATACAGGGGAAATGGCTACACCTTC.